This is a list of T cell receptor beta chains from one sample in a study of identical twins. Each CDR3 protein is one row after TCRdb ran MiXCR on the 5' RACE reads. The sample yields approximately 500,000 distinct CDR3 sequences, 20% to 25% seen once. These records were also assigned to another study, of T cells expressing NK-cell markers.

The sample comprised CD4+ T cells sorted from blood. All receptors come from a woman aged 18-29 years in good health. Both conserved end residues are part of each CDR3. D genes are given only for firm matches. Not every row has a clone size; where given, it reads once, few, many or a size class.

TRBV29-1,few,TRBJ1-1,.,TGCAGCCCATCTTGGGCGGAGAACACTGAAGCTTTCTTT,CSPSWAENTEAFF
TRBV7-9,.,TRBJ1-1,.,TGTGCCAGCATCTCCATACAGGGCACTGAAGCTTTCTTT,CASISIQGTEAFF
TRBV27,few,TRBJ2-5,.,TGTGCCAGCAGTTCCGGGCCCCACAAAGAGACCCAGTACTTC,CASSSGPHKETQYF
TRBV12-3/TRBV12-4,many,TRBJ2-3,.,TGTGCCAGCAGTTTATGGGGGATATCTAGCACAGATACGCAGTATTTT,CASSLWGISSTDTQYF
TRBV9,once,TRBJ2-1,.,TGTGCCAGCAGCCGTTCGGTGGGGGTCCATGAGCAGTTCTTC,CASSRSVGVHEQFF
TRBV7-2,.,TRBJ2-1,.,TGTGCCAGCAGCTGGATCTCGGCGGGTCTCTACAATGAGCAGTTCTTC,CASSWISAGLYNEQFF
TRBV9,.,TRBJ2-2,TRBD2,TGTGCCAGCAGCGTAGATGTAGCGGGATACACCGGGGAGCTGTTTTTT,CASSVDVAGYTGELFF
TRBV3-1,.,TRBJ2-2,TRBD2,TGTGCCAGTAGACTAGCGGGTGGCCGGGAGCTGTTTTTT,CASRLAGGRELFF
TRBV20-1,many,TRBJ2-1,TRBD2,TGCAGTGCTAGAGGGGCTAGCGGGAGTGACAATGAGCAGTTCTTC,CSARGASGSDNEQFF
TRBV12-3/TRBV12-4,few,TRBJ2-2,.,TGTGCCAGCAGTTTTCTGGTGACCGGGGAGCTGTTTTTT,CASSFLVTGELFF
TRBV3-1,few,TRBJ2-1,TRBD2,TGTGCCAGCAGCCGCGGGGGGCGGGCCTACAATGAGCAGTTCTTC,CASSRGGRAYNEQFF
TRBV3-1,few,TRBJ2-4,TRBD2,TGTGCCAGCAGCCCGATAATCGGGGGAGGGGTGCGAAACATTCAGTACTTC,CASSPIIGGGVRNIQYF
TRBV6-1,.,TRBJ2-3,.,TGTGCCAGCAGCCGAACGATAGCGTCTAGCACAGATACGCAGTATTTT,CASSRTIASSTDTQYF
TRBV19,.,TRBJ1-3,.,TGTGCCACCCGACAAAGAGGGGCGGTGAACACCATATATTTT,CATRQRGAVNTIYF
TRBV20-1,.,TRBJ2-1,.,TGCAGTGCTAGCGTGGGAGAGTCCAGCAATGAGCAGCTCTTC,CSASVGESSNEQLF
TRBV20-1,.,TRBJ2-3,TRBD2,TGCAGTGCGCGGACTAGCGGGGCGAGAGATACGCAGTATTTT,CSARTSGARDTQYF